This entry concerns a single T cell receptor beta chain. Its antigen is currently unknown. These data belong to a study of OX40 agonist ivuxolimab in advanced cancers. Germline V gene sequence: CDR1 SNHLY, CDR2 FYNNEI. The CDR3 runs to 16 residues. Trimming stripped 6 bases from V and 1 base from J, with 16 bases between. Profiling relied on immunoSEQ multiplex PCR, and the TCRdb table lists in-frame clones only, not all of them. The profile covers more than 50,000 clones, with 87% appearing a single time and around 0.37% taken by the ten largest. The study, taken as a whole, reports: Certain nonresponders additionally had low normalized T-cell clonal expansion. Determination of antigen specificity was not performed for the expanded peripheral T cells.

This chain connects TRBV2 to TRBJ1-5, with a possible D match to TRBD1 (5 bases). This TCR derives from an adult with an advanced solid tumor such as melanoma, head and neck, liver or kidney cancer. Material: CD4+ or CD8+ T cells sorted from blood, obtained in a trial of the OX40 agonist ivuxolimab. In nucleotides, the CDR3 is TGTGCCAGCAGCCCCAGGTTGGGGGTGAGCAATCAGCCCCAGCATTTT. Its translation: CASSPRLGVSNQPQHF. Using reference TRBV2 and TRBJ1-5 for the parts outside the CDR3, the full variable domain is EPEVTQTPSHQVTQMGQEVILRCVPISNHLYFYWYRQILGQKVEFLVSFYNNEISEKSEIFDDQFSVERPDGSNFTLKIRSTKLEDSAMYFCASSPRLGVSNQPQHFGDGTRLSIL.